The 32 T cell receptor beta chains below all came from one sample that was sequenced in a study of blood T cell repertoires in COVID-19. Data came from immunoSEQ multiplex PCR; TCRdb stores just in-frame clones and leaves some out. The sample has more than 85,000 clones, more than 85% seen once; the top ten hold 4.2%. The sequencing input was peripheral blood. The receptor source for this set is a man aged 18 to 35 with acute or convalescent COVID-19.

The chain has TRBV4-1 and TRBJ2-2; 8 bases match TRBD2. Germline assignment: CDR1 MGHRA and CDR2 YSYEKL. V lost 1 base, J lost 9 bases, and 7 bases stayed unmatched. This CDR3 has 15 residues. The CDR3 loop is CASSQGLAGPRELFF. DNA of the CDR3: TGCGCCAGCAGCCAAGGCCTAGCGGGTCCCCGGGAGCTGTTTTTT.

The chain carries TRBV7-9 and TRBJ1-6, with D possibly TRBD1 on 6 matching bases. The length of the CDR3 is 14 residues. The V end lost 6 bases, the J end lost 9 bases, and 15 bases lay between the germline ends. Germline V gives CDR1 SEHNR, CDR2 FQNEAQ (reference sequence). For the CDR3, the DNA is TGTGCCAGCAGGGCAGGGGCGGTAGGTTCACCCCTCCACTTT. Translating it yields CASRAGAVGSPLHF.

The genes are TRBV27 and TRBJ1-1; maybe TRBD1 (6 bases). This CDR3 contains 13 residues. Between the trimmed V and J ends, which lost 9 bases and 4 bases, there was a span of 15 bases. Germline CDR1 is MNHEY and CDR2 is SMNVEV (reference sequence). CDR3 in DNA: TGTGCCAGTGCGACAGGAAGGTTCACTGAAGCTTTCTTT. Protein product: CASATGRFTEAFF.

This clone has only one observation. J is TRBJ2-7 and V is TRBV12-3 or TRBV12-4; D is ambiguous. The CDR3 runs to 11 residues. The V end lost 6 bases, the J end lost 3 bases, and 6 bases lay between the germline ends. This CDR3 is CASSTSYEQYF. DNA of the CDR3: TGTGCCAGCAGCACCAGCTACGAGCAGTACTTC.

The rearrangement uses TRBV24-1 and TRBJ2-2, with TRBD1 as a possible D gene (5 bases). The CDR3 loop spans 17 amino acids. Trimming removed 0 bases from V and 0 bases from J, with 10 bases in between. Germline CDR1 is KGHDR and CDR2 is SFDVKD. The CDR3 sequence is CATSDLGQGPNTGELFF. The CDR3 nucleotides read TGTGCCACCAGTGATTTGGGGCAGGGCCCGAACACCGGGGAGCTGTTTTTT.

The chain carries TRBV7-9 and TRBJ1-2; D call uncertain. V was pared by 5 bases and J by 6 bases, with 10 bases between. This CDR3 has 12 amino acids. Germline assignment: CDR1 SEHNR and CDR2 FQNEAQ (reference sequence). CDR3 loop: CASSPLGDGYTF. In DNA form, the CDR3 reads TGTGCCAGCAGCCCCTTGGGAGATGGCTACACCTTC.

The gene calls are TRBV14 and TRBJ1-6; D perhaps matches TRBD1 (5 bases). The CDR3 covers 16 residues. CDR1 SGHDN and CDR2 FVKESK come from the germline V gene. Trimming took 0 bases from V and 0 from J, leaving 6 bases between them. This CDR3 reads CASSQEGPSYNSPLHF. As DNA, the CDR3 is TGTGCCAGCAGCCAAGAGGGGCCCTCCTATAATTCACCCCTCCACTTT. The variable domain in full, with the rest retrieved from reference TRBV14 and TRBJ1-6, is EAGVTQFPSHSVIEKGQTVTLRCDPISGHDNLYWYRRVMGKEIKFLLHFVKESKQDESGMPNNRFLAERTGGTYSTLKVQPAELEDSGVYFCASSQEGPSYNSPLHFGNGTRLTVT.

J is TRBJ1-1 and V is TRBV19; D call uncertain. CDR1 is LNHDA, CDR2 SQIVND, per germline (reference sequence). The CDR3 runs to 12 residues. Trimming cost V 1 base and J 5 bases, with 5 bases left between them. Here the CDR3 reads CASSIGQTEAFF. The CDR3 DNA follows: TGTGCCAGTAGTATAGGGCAGACTGAAGCTTTCTTT.

The chain joins TRBV19 to TRBJ1-5; 9 bases agree with TRBD1. Germline CDR1 reads LNHDA; CDR2 reads SQIVND (reference sequence). This CDR3 comprises 14 residues. V was clipped by 7 bases and J by 6 bases; unmatched bases: 7. The CDR3 DNA follows: TGTGCCAGTAACCCGACAGGGGGAGGTCAGCCCCAGCATTTT. This encodes CASNPTGGGQPQHF.

This chain joins TRBV24-1 and TRBJ2-3; TRBD2 aligns across 7 bases. After removal of 1 base from V and 6 bases from J, the junction contained 3 bases not matched to a gene. Germline values: CDR1 KGHDR, CDR2 SFDVKD. This CDR3 region has 14 residues. The CDR3 nucleotides read TGTGCCACCAGTGATTTAGGGACTATGGATACGCAGTATTTT. Protein product: CATSDLGTMDTQYF.

This clone has a handful of counts. The V gene is TRBV4-1, the J gene TRBJ2-1; no firm D call. This CDR3 has 14 amino acids. Germline V gene data show CDR1 as MGHRA and CDR2 as YSYEKL. The V end lost 3 bases, the J end lost 0 bases, and 6 bases lay between the germline ends. This chain's CDR3 is CASSHTSSYNEQFF. CDR3 in DNA: TGCGCCAGCAGCCACACAAGCTCCTACAATGAGCAGTTCTTC.

A single count supports this clone. The CDR3 loop reads CASSQGGSQPTYEQYF. For the CDR3, the DNA is TGTGCCAGCAGCCAAGGGGGCTCCCAACCTACCTACGAGCAGTACTTC. The V and J genes are TRBV5-4 and TRBJ2-7; 7 positions agree with TRBD1. CDR3 size: 16 residues. Germline V gene lookup returns CDR1 SGHNT and CDR2 YYREEE (reference sequence). The V and J ends lost 4 bases and 2 bases, in that order; junction bases with no gene match: 12.

CDR3 in DNA: TGTGCCAGTAGTACCCTTGGCGGAACCTCCTACGAGCAGTACTTC. Its translation: CASSTLGGTSYEQYF. This chain joins TRBV19 and TRBJ2-7, with D unresolved. The germline CDR1 and CDR2 sequences are LNHDA and SQIVND (reference sequence). The CDR3 is made up of 15 amino acids. The V gene lost 4 bases and the J gene lost 0 bases, with 13 bases spanning the gap.

The chain links TRBV6-6 to TRBJ1-6; D gene unclear. Germline loops: CDR1 MNHNY, CDR2 SVGAGI (reference sequence). With 4 bases removed from V and 8 bases from J, the gap between germline ends came to 12 bases. This CDR3 is 14 amino acids long. CDR3 nucleotides: TGTGCCAGCAGTTTTAAGGGAGGCGATTCACCCCTCCACTTT. Translating gives CASSFKGGDSPLHF.

The V call is TRBV5-1, the J call TRBJ1-1; D gene ambiguous. The V end lost 3 bases, the J end lost 0 bases, and 6 bases lay between the germline ends. CDR3 length: 13 amino acids. Germline V gene lookup returns CDR1 SGHRS and CDR2 YFSETQ. The CDR3 bases are TGCGCCAGCAGCTCGAGAATGAACACTGAAGCTTTCTTT. Encoded protein: CASSSRMNTEAFF. Using reference TRBV5-1 and TRBJ1-1 for the parts outside the CDR3, the full variable domain is KAGVTQTPRYLIKTRGQQVTLSCSPISGHRSVSWYQQTPGQGLQFLFEYFSETQRNKGNFPGRFSGRQFSNSRSEMNVSTLELGDSALYLCASSSRMNTEAFFGQGTRLTVV.

J is TRBJ1-2 and V is TRBV19; 12 nucleotides align to TRBD1. The CDR3 is 15 amino acids. Trimming removed 3 bases from V and 5 bases from J; junction bases left unmatched: 4. Germline V gives CDR1 LNHDA, CDR2 SQIVND (reference sequence). The CDR3 DNA follows: TGTGCCAGTAGTATGGGACAGGGGGCAACGTATGGCTACACCTTC. It specifies CASSMGQGATYGYTF.

The V call is TRBV6-5, the J call TRBJ1-6; D call uncertain. In germline, CDR1 is MNHEY, CDR2 SVGAGI. The CDR3 is 12 residues long. V was trimmed by 2 bases and J by 10 bases, leaving 6 bases between them. Here the CDR3 reads CASSYLRSPLHF. The CDR3 nucleotides read TGTGCCAGCAGTTACCTGCGGTCACCCCTCCACTTT.

The CDR3 bases are TGCAGCGTCAGACAGGGGGAGACCTACGAGCAGTACTTC. This translates into CSVRQGETYEQYF. V and J are TRBV29-1 and TRBJ2-7, with 9 bases fitting TRBD1. The CDR3 runs to 13 residues. V lost 6 bases and J lost 2; bases outside the gene matches: 5. Looked up from germline, CDR1 is SQVTM and CDR2 is ANQGSEA.

The rearrangement joins TRBV18 to TRBJ1-5, with a tentative D call TRBD1 (6 bases). V lost 4 bases and J lost 7, with 14 bases in between. Germline-derived CDR1 and CDR2 are KGHSH and LQKENI. CDR3 length: 14 amino acids. DNA of the CDR3: TGTGCCAGCTCACTTTACAGGGTAAACCAGCCCCAGCATTTT. Translating it yields CASSLYRVNQPQHF.

This chain uses TRBV5-6 with TRBJ1-5; possible D gene TRBD1, 6 bases. From germline, CDR1 is SGHDT and CDR2 YYEEEE. The CDR3 sequence is 15 residues long. The V and J ends lost 0 bases and 4 bases respectively, with 11 bases between them. CDR3 coding DNA: TGTGCCAGCAGCTTGGCAGGACAGAGGAATCAGCCCCAGCATTTT. Its protein is CASSLAGQRNQPQHF.

This clone was counted a single time. In DNA form, the CDR3 reads TGTGCCACCCAACCCGGGACAGGGGGCTTACGGACTAATGAAAAACTGTTTTTT. Translating it yields CATQPGTGGLRTNEKLFF. V usage is TRBV10-3 and J usage is TRBJ1-4, with 12 bases that match TRBD1. Germline assignment: CDR1 ENHRY and CDR2 SYGVKD. V trimming: 10 bases; J trimming: 2 bases; junction bases outside the gene matches: 14. This CDR3 has 18 residues.

This clone was recorded only once. V usage is TRBV7-8 and J usage is TRBJ1-2; a weak D match, TRBD1 (6 bases). V was clipped by 4 bases and J by 7 bases, with 16 bases between them. CDR3 length equals 14 residues. Germline CDR1 is SGHVS and CDR2 is FQNEAQ. In DNA form, the CDR3 reads TGTGCCAGCAGCTCAGTTCAGGGGCCTGGTGGCTACACCTTC. Its protein is CASSSVQGPGGYTF.

The chain joins TRBV7-2 to TRBJ2-2; 9 bases match TRBD2. V lost 4 bases to trimming and J lost 3 bases; unmatched junction nucleotides: 6. This CDR3 contains 16 residues. Looked up from germline, CDR1 is SGHTA and CDR2 is FQGNSA. For the CDR3, the DNA is TGTGCCAGCAGCTCCCGGACTAGCGTCGACACCGGGGAGCTGTTTTTT. It is translated as CASSSRTSVDTGELFF.

The table lists this clone with a few counts. This chain links TRBV2 with TRBJ2-7, with TRBD2 matching over 9 bases. This CDR3 spans 14 amino acids. The germline CDR1 and CDR2 sequences are SNHLY and FYNNEI. J gave up 0 bases and V 7 bases, and 4 bases lay outside the gene matches. The CDR3 DNA reads TGTGCCAGCAAGGTAGCGGGGGACTCCTACGAGCAGTACTTC. This encodes CASKVAGDSYEQYF.

The table lists this clone with a count of one. The J gene is TRBJ1-1, the V gene TRBV30; 8 bases are a match to TRBD1. Germline CDR1 and CDR2: GTSNPN and SVGIG (reference sequence). The CDR3 is made up of 14 amino acids. The J segment lost 1 base and the V segment lost 4 bases, leaving 5 bases of the junction unmatched. The CDR3 spells CAWIGQGGNTEAFF. The CDR3 nucleotides are TGTGCCTGGATAGGACAGGGAGGGAACACTGAAGCTTTCTTT.

This chain joins TRBV18 and TRBJ1-1, with a tentative D call TRBD1 (5 bases). The CDR3 sequence is 14 residues long. In germline, CDR1 is KGHSH, CDR2 LQKENI. V dropped 3 bases and J dropped 0 bases, with 8 bases sitting between them. In DNA form, the CDR3 reads TGTGCCAGCTCACCGGACATAATGAACACTGAAGCTTTCTTT. Translated: CASSPDIMNTEAFF.

CDR3 nucleotide sequence: TGTGCCAGCAGGGTAGCGGGAGGGAACCAAGAGACCCAGTACTTC. It specifies CASRVAGGNQETQYF. The chain couples TRBV25-1 to TRBJ2-5; 11 bases agree with TRBD2. This CDR3 contains 15 residues. J lost 0 bases, V lost 6 bases, and 3 bases had no gene match. CDR1 is MGHDK, CDR2 SYGVNS, per germline. The full variable domain, rest sourced from reference TRBV25-1 and TRBJ2-5, is EADIYQTPRYLVIGTGKKITLECSQTMGHDKMYWYQQDPGMELHLIHYSYGVNSTEKGDLSSESTVSRIRTEHFPLTLESARPSHTSQYLCASRVAGGNQETQYFGPGTRLLVL.

V usage is TRBV5-4 and J usage is TRBJ1-2; D is possibly TRBD1 (6 bases). The CDR3 has 13 amino acids. From germline, CDR1 is SGHNT and CDR2 YYREEE (reference sequence). Trimming left V 4 bases short and J 7 bases short, with 14 bases between. This CDR3 reads CASSPRGGLGYTF. CDR3 nucleotide sequence: TGTGCCAGCAGCCCTCGGGGGGGCCTTGGCTACACCTTC.

There are a few counts of this clone. This chain's CDR3 is CASRPGAYSGNTIYF. Written as DNA, the CDR3 is TGTGCCAGCAGGCCAGGGGCCTACTCTGGAAACACCATATATTTT. The chain is built from TRBV2 and TRBJ1-3, with TRBD1 as a possible D gene (6 bases). The germline V gene encodes CDR1 SNHLY and CDR2 FYNNEI. The CDR3 extends over 15 amino acids. V lost 6 bases and J lost 0, with 12 bases in between.

This chain uses TRBV24-1 with TRBJ2-1; a weak D match, TRBD1 (6 bases). This CDR3 is built from 12 residues. Germline V gene data show CDR1 as KGHDR and CDR2 as SFDVKD. Trimming pared 9 bases from V and 4 bases from J, leaving 9 bases between. This CDR3 reads CATSGQYNEQFF. In nucleotides, the CDR3 is TGTGCCACCTCTGGACAGTACAATGAGCAGTTCTTC.

The gene calls are TRBV4-2 and TRBJ1-5, with 8 bases that match TRBD1. There are 16 residues in the CDR3. From germline, CDR1 is LGHNA and CDR2 YNFKEQ. V lost 0 bases and J lost 6; bases outside the gene matches: 7. CDR3 DNA sequence: TGTGCCAGCAGCCAAGAGGTCGGACAGGGAAGTCAGCCCCAGCATTTT. Protein product: CASSQEVGQGSQPQHF.

The rearrangement joins TRBV5-5 to TRBJ1-2; a possible D gene is TRBD1 (5 bases). Germline-derived CDR1 and CDR2 are SGHKS and YYEKEE (reference sequence). The CDR3 is 16 amino acids. Trimming pared 1 base from V and 1 base from J, leaving 14 bases between. The CDR3, as DNA: TGTGCCAGCAGCTTGAGTGCACAGGAGATTAACTATGGCTACACCTTC. Translated: CASSLSAQEINYGYTF.